This T cell receptor beta chain was documented in a study of response to subunit inactivated influenza vaccine. Study-level results: Authors suggested that a seasonal influenza vaccination recruits few new T cells each time.

TCRdb reprocessed the RT-PCR reads with MiXCR, giving one entry per CDR3 protein. The table lists hundreds of thousands of distinct CDR3 sequences, around 14% of them singletons. This clonotype has more than one count but fewer than ten. The antigen remains unidentified. This receptor was taken from a man in his fifties or sixties who received an inactivated influenza vaccine. Source: PBMCs from blood, taken 11 to 12 days after vaccination.

This CDR3 reads CSAGWNEAFF. DNA of the CDR3: TGCAGCGCCGGATGGAATGAAGCTTTCTTT. V and J are TRBV29-1 and TRBJ1-1; D is uncertain. Between the trimmed V and J ends, which lost 7 bases and 7 bases, there was a span of 10 bases. From germline, CDR1 is SQVTM and CDR2 ANQGSEA. This CDR3 is 10 amino acids long.